The rows below give T cell receptor beta chains drawn from one sample of a study of blood T cells in healthy people across ages. From the 5' RACE reads, TCRdb called clonotypes with MiXCR, one entry per CDR3 protein. The sample lists more than 500,000 distinct CDR3 sequences; about 27% were seen once. These sequences were also reported in another study, on T cells of mothers and their children.

The material sequenced was blood. The source is a boy under 10 years old in good health. Each CDR3 is given without its conserved first and last residue.

v_call cdr3_aa
TRBV29-1 SVLTGVSSYNEQF
TRBV10-3 AISESTGGTRGYT
TRBV12-3/TRBV12-4 ASRSGTSGQYNEQF
TRBV4-3 ASTKADTYEQY
TRBV6-5 ASSYSWRHQETQY
TRBV15 ATRYGGSGASKLF
TRBV4-2 ASSEGARAY
TRBV6-2/TRBV6-3 ASSDGLAGVKYNEQF
TRBV2 ASKMGQGNEQY
TRBV9 ASGGTVLNGYT
TRBV6-5 ASSLSGGVEQY
TRBV2 ASSAPLGSQDNEQF
TRBV12-3/TRBV12-4 ASSFEVYGYT
TRBV6-1 ASRKDAGSYNSPLH
TRBV7-2 ASSAGLGQETQY
TRBV7-9 ASRYSGGQTTGGNGYT
TRBV4-1 ASSPSLKGADTQY
TRBV12-3/TRBV12-4 ASIGLAGGEQY
TRBV7-3 ASSPPGVGYNEQF
TRBV19 ASTIGDRANTEAF
TRBV7-3 ASSAMTGTEQY
TRBV5-1 ASSLARGSEETQY
TRBV5-5 ASSSLGTGEVQY
TRBV11-2 ASSLGGVDQPQH
TRBV7-6 ASSFLTVLNTEAF
TRBV20-1 SARDRGYEKLF
TRBV11-2 ASSLTSGSLNEQF
TRBV9 ASSVAVNYEQY
TRBV28 ASSPLQGLNYGYT
TRBV20-1 SAREHSDYEQY
TRBV7-8 ASSPSAGAGGGPYNEQF
TRBV7-6 ASSLGPFQETQY
TRBV28 ASSPPGPSSGNTIY
TRBV29-1 SVERAGDSYEQY
TRBV5-4 ASSLRTGANQETQY
TRBV7-2 ASSVTSKNEQF
TRBV2 ASSGGGQTYGYT
TRBV4-1 ASSQVLIGDTQY
TRBV6-5 ASSGTGGGNQPQH
TRBV11-2 ASSPGLQENTIY
TRBV12-5 ASGAASGKETQY
TRBV6-1 ASSVVRGEKLF
TRBV19 ASSSSGQGYNGYT
TRBV7-9 ASSRRTSNTGELF
TRBV9 ASSVAPGNYEQY
TRBV6-5 ASSLAGGGGGELF
TRBV5-1 ASTKDTEVGGYT
TRBV20-1 SARDTWGLAGGGETQY
TRBV5-1 ASSWGRGGHGEQY
TRBV28 AGRSGSGNT
TRBV28 ASSRVYGYT
TRBV20-1 SASLEGRGLNGYT
TRBV21-1 ASRGGPSAKNIQY
TRBV12-3/TRBV12-4 ASSWAAYTEAF
TRBV24-1 ATSGNDRRIDEQF